These 6 T cell receptor beta chains were all obtained from the same sample, sequenced in a study of regulatory T cells in long-lasting Graves disease. Specified time point: newly diagnosed GD, antithyroid drugs for less than 3 months. Making the TCR library involved RNA that had been extracted from PBMCs. To make TCR beta libraries, researchers used iRepertoire HTBI primers and Arm-PCR of CDR3 regions. Each CDR3 protein is one row after TCRdb ran MiXCR on the multiplex PCR reads. This sample has about 560,000 distinct CDR3 sequences, with about 16% found just once. These same records also appear under a second study, on T cells in Graves' hyperthyroidism and ophthalmopathy.

Here the sequenced sample was peripheral blood mononuclear cells (PBMCs), taken at new diagnosis, from a patient treated with antithyroid drugs. These receptors were taken from a man aged 18 to 29 with Graves disease.

The chain employs TRBV18 and TRBJ2-7; the D gene is possibly TRBD1 (6 bases). CDR3 length equals 13 residues. Trimming removed 4 bases at V and 4 bases at J, with 11 bases between. CDR1 is KGHSH and CDR2 is LQKENI in the germline V gene. CDR3 nucleotide sequence: TGTGCCAGCTCACGAGCAGGGGTTTACGAGCAGTACTTC. Amino acid sequence: CASSRAGVYEQYF.

The chain links TRBV20-1 to TRBJ1-6; TRBD1 is a possible D gene (5 bases). CDR3 length: 16 amino acids. The germline V gene encodes CDR1 DFQATT and CDR2 SNEGSKA (reference sequence). Trimming left V 3 bases short and J 7 bases short, with 19 bases between. The CDR3 spells CSARRGGVSWNSPLHF. CDR3 bases: TGCAGTGCTAGGCGGGGGGGGGTGAGTTGGAATTCACCCCTCCACTTT.

This chain joins TRBV27 and TRBJ2-7, with 9 bases aligning to TRBD1. Trimming removed 6 bases from V and 3 bases from J; junction bases left unmatched: 9. CDR3 length equals 15 residues. Germline CDR1 and CDR2: MNHEY and SMNVEV (reference sequence). CDR3 bases: TGTGCCAGCAGCCTTCGACAGGGGGTCCTCTACGAGCAGTACTTC. Its translation is CASSLRQGVLYEQYF.

This clonotype was seen at least ten times. The chain links TRBV11-2 to TRBJ1-2, with 8 bases lining up with TRBD1. With 3 bases clipped from V and 2 bases from J, the junction kept 11 bases outside the gene matches. Germline CDR1 and CDR2: SGHAT and FQNNGV. The CDR3 spans 17 residues. The CDR3 sequence: CASSFPQSGTGNYGYTF. CDR3 DNA sequence: TGTGCCAGCAGCTTTCCCCAATCCGGGACAGGAAACTATGGCTACACCTTC.

This clonotype was counted many times. The chain has TRBV6-2 or TRBV6-3 and TRBJ1-3; the match to TRBD1 covers 7 bases. Germline V gives CDR1 MNHEY, CDR2 SVGEGT. The CDR3 has 16 amino acids. Trimming removed 7 bases from V and 3 bases from J; junction bases left unmatched: 12. The CDR3 loop reads CASTPLRQGGGNTIYF. CDR3 DNA sequence: TGTGCCAGCACCCCATTGAGACAGGGCGGTGGAAACACCATATATTTT.

This clonotype was seen more than once but under ten times. The chain employs TRBV20-1 and TRBJ2-3, with 11 bases lining up with TRBD2. The CDR3 is made up of 17 amino acids. V was pared by 5 bases and J by 2 bases, with 12 bases of the junction left unmatched. Germline V lookup: CDR1 DFQATT, CDR2 SNEGSKA (reference sequence). The CDR3: CSARGGLAGGTTDTQYF. CDR3 DNA sequence: TGCAGTGCTCGAGGAGGCCTAGCGGGAGGAACCACAGATACGCAGTATTTT.